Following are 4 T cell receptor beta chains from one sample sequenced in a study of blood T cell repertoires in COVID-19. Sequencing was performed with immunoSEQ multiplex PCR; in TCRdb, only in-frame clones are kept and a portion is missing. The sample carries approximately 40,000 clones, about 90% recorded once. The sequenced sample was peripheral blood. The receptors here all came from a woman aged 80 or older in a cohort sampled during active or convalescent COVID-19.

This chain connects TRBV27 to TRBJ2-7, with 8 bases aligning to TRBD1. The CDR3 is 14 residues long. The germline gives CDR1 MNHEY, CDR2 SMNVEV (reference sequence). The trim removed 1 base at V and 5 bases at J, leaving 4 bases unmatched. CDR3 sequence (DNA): TGTGCCAGCAGTTTATGGACAGGGAGTAACGAGCAGTACTTC. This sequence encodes CASSLWTGSNEQYF.

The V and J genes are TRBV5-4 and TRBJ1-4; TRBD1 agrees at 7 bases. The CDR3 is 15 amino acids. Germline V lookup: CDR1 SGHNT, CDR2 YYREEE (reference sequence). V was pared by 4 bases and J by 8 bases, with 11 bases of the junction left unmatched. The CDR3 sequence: CASSIHRGVGEKLFF. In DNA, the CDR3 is TGTGCCAGCAGCATCCACAGGGGAGTAGGGGAAAAACTGTTTTTT. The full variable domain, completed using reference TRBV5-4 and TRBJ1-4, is ETGVTQSPTHLIKTRGQQVTLRCSSQSGHNTVSWYQQALGQGPQFIFQYYREEENGRGNFPPRFSGLQFPNYSSELNVNALELDDSALYLCASSIHRGVGEKLFFGSGTQLSVL.

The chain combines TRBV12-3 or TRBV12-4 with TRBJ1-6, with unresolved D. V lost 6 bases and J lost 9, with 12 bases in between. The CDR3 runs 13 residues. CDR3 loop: CASSPPGVSPLHF. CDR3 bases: TGTGCCAGCAGCCCCCCCGGGGTTTCACCCCTCCACTTT.

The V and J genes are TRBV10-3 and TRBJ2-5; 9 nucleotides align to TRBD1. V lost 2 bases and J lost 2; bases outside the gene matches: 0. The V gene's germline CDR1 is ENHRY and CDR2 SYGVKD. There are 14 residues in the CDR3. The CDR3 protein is CAISEGTGQETQYF. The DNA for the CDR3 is TGTGCCATCAGTGAGGGGACAGGGCAAGAGACCCAGTACTTC.